A selection of T cell receptor beta chains follows, all from one sample in a study of cytomegalovirus exposure and HLA in healthy donors. Here immunoSEQ multiplex PCR was the method, and the copy in TCRdb shows in-frame clones only, minus some. The specimen's table records 200,000 to 250,000 clones. Sequences were obtained from PBMCs. Receptor source: a girl aged 2-15 years in good health and CMV-seropositive. Both conserved end residues are part of each CDR3. A D gene is named only where the DNA matches it firmly.

D: NA
V: TRBV10-1
length: 14
J: TRBJ1-1
DNA: TGCGCCAGCAGTGAGAGGGGAGGAGGCCCTGAAGCTTTCTTT
CDR3: CASSERGGGPEAFF

D: NA
V: TRBV7-2
length: 13
J: TRBJ1-2
DNA: TGTGCCAGCAGCTTAGTCCTACAGGGATGGCACACCTTC
CDR3: CASSLVLQGWHTF

D: NA
V: TRBV11-2
length: 15
J: TRBJ2-1
DNA: TGTGCCAGCCCCGGGCCGACTAGTAACTACAATGAGCAGTTCTTC
CDR3: CASPGPTSNYNEQFF

D: NA
V: TRBV28
length: 15
J: TRBJ2-7
DNA: TGTGCCAGCAGTTTAGGTTCCGCGGGTCTCTACGAGCAGTACTTC
CDR3: CASSLGSAGLYEQYF

D: TRBD2
V: TRBV7-2
length: 15
J: TRBJ2-2
DNA: TGTGCCAGCAGTAACGGGGGGGGCGCAACCGGGGAGCTGTTTTTT
CDR3: CASSNGGGATGELFF

D: TRBD2
V: TRBV15
length: 16
J: TRBJ2-7
DNA: TGTGCCACCAGCAGAGGGGGGCTAGCGGGTACCTACGAGCAGTACTTC
CDR3: CATSRGGLAGTYEQYF

D: TRBD1
V: TRBV18
length: 19
J: TRBJ1-5
DNA: TGTGCCAGCTCACCACCACCGGGACAGGGGGGAGTGGGCAATCAGCCCCAGCATTTT
CDR3: CASSPPPGQGGVGNQPQHF

D: NA
V: TRBV5-1
length: 16
J: TRBJ2-1
DNA: TGCGCCAGCAGCCTACTACACCCACAGGAATACAATGAGCAGTTCTTC
CDR3: CASSLLHPQEYNEQFF

D: TRBD2
V: TRBV5-1
length: 16
J: TRBJ2-3
DNA: TGCGCCAGCAGCCCCAATATCGGGAGCGGGGTAGATACGCAGTATTTT
CDR3: CASSPNIGSGVDTQYF

D: NA
V: TRBV6-5
length: 12
J: TRBJ2-7
DNA: TGTGCCAGCAGTTACATCGGGAGCGAGCAGTACTTC
CDR3: CASSYIGSEQYF

D: TRBD2
V: TRBV7-9
length: 18
J: TRBJ2-3
DNA: TGTGCCAGCAGCTGGGCGGTTCCTAGCGGACTTAGCACAGATACGCAGTATTTT
CDR3: CASSWAVPSGLSTDTQYF

D: NA
V: TRBV7-2
length: 13
J: TRBJ2-2
DNA: TGTGCCAGCAGCTTAAACAGGGCCGGGGAGCTGTTTTTT
CDR3: CASSLNRAGELFF

D: NA
V: TRBV28
length: 14
J: TRBJ1-4
DNA: TGTGCCAGCAGTTCGAGGGGAGGGCATGAAAAACTGTTTTTT
CDR3: CASSSRGGHEKLFF

D: TRBD1
V: TRBV28
length: 17
J: TRBJ2-7
DNA: TGTGCCAGCAGTTTCCGGGACAGTGACCGCCTAGGTGACGAGCAGTACTTC
CDR3: CASSFRDSDRLGDEQYF

D: TRBD2
V: TRBV27
length: 17
J: TRBJ2-2
DNA: TGTGCCAGCAGAAGGGGACTAGACTTTTTGATCACCGGGGAGCTGTTTTTT
CDR3: CASRRGLDFLITGELFF

D: NA
V: TRBV7-2
length: 13
J: TRBJ2-7
DNA: TGTGCCAGCAGTGTTTGGAGCTCCTACGAGCAGTACTTC
CDR3: CASSVWSSYEQYF

D: TRBD2
V: TRBV7-8
length: 17
J: TRBJ2-5
DNA: TGTGCCAGCAGCGCCGGACTAGCGGGAGGGATTGAGAAGACCCAGTACTTC
CDR3: CASSAGLAGGIEKTQYF

D: TRBD1
V: TRBV28
length: 13
J: TRBJ1-5
DNA: TGTGCCAGTAAGACAGGGGTCAATCAGCCCCAGCATTTT
CDR3: CASKTGVNQPQHF

D: NA
V: TRBV18
length: 17
J: TRBJ1-4
DNA: TGTGCCAGCTCACCTAATCAACGGACGGGGGGTAATGAAAAACTGTTTTTT
CDR3: CASSPNQRTGGNEKLFF

D: NA
V: TRBV28
length: 12
J: TRBJ2-7
DNA: TGTGCCAGCAGCCCTACCTCCTACGAGCAGTACTTC
CDR3: CASSPTSYEQYF

D: NA
V: TRBV27
length: 13
J: TRBJ2-7
DNA: TGTGCCAGCAGTTTTGCCCCTTTTTACGAGCAGTACTTC
CDR3: CASSFAPFYEQYF

D: TRBD2
V: TRBV15
length: 18
J: TRBJ2-1
DNA: TGTGCCACCAGCAGAGATCTTACTAGCGGCACGCCCTACAATGAGCAGTTCTTC
CDR3: CATSRDLTSGTPYNEQFF

D: NA
V: TRBV6-6
length: 15
J: TRBJ1-1
DNA: TGTGCCAGCAGTAGCGAAACGGCCCCTTACACTGAAGCTTTCTTT
CDR3: CASSSETAPYTEAFF

D: TRBD1
V: TRBV20-1
length: 11
J: TRBJ2-7
DNA: TGCAGTGCACAGGGGCCCTACGAGCAGTACTTC
CDR3: CSAQGPYEQYF

D: TRBD1
V: TRBV4-1
length: 18
J: TRBJ2-5
DNA: TGCGCCAGCAGCCAAGTCAAGGGTCCGGGACAGGGTGCAGAGACCCAGTACTTC
CDR3: CASSQVKGPGQGAETQYF

D: TRBD1
V: TRBV7-9
length: 14
J: TRBJ2-7
DNA: TGTGCCAGCACCTACAGGGGGAGCTCCTACGAGCAGTACTTC
CDR3: CASTYRGSSYEQYF